What follows are 12 T cell receptor beta chains derived from one specimen sequenced in a study of CD8 T cells in Susac syndrome. With random hexamers, reverse transcription was performed on roughly 0.5 to 1 ug of RNA. TCRdb redid the calling of the immunoSEQ multiplex PCR reads with MiXCR, one entry per CDR3 protein. The profile shows about 160,000 distinct CDR3 sequences, just over 90% of them singletons. What was sequenced was CD4+ T cells from PBMCs. These receptors originate from a human donor in good health.

The chain carries TRBV5-1 and TRBJ2-1, with 8 bases matching TRBD2. The CDR3 length is 16 residues. Losses at the gene ends were 0 bases for V and 4 bases for J; bases not matched to a gene: 6. Germline V gene data show CDR1 as SGHRS and CDR2 as YFSETQ. In nucleotides, the CDR3 is TGCGCCAGCAGCTTGGGTTCCCAGCGGGGGTACAATGAGCAGTTCTTC. Protein: CASSLGSQRGYNEQFF.

V and J are TRBV3-1 and TRBJ1-3; D is unresolved. Germline loops: CDR1 LGHDT, CDR2 YNNKEL (reference sequence). The CDR3 runs 14 residues. V lost 1 base and J lost 2, with 6 bases in between. The CDR3 loop is CASSQASAGNTIYF. The CDR3 region has the DNA TGTGCCAGCAGCCAAGCGTCCGCTGGAAACACCATATATTTT.

This chain connects TRBV7-9 to TRBJ2-5; 10 nucleotides agree with TRBD2. Trimming at V came to 5 bases and at J to 4 bases, leaving 10 bases not matched to a gene. The CDR3 is made up of 16 amino acids. CDR1 is SEHNR, CDR2 FQNEAQ, per germline (reference sequence). The CDR3 nucleotides are TGTGCCAGCAGCGGCCCCGGGACTAGCGCGAGAGAGACCCAGTACTTC. It translates to CASSGPGTSARETQYF.

The chain carries TRBV30 and TRBJ1-2; D is uncertain. Deletions cut 4 bases from V and 8 bases from J, with 14 bases between. CDR1 and CDR2 from the germline V gene are GTSNPN and SVGIG (reference sequence). This CDR3 is built from 12 residues. Here the CDR3 DNA reads TGTGCCTGGAAGGAGACACCCGCAGGCTACACCTTC. Residues: CAWKETPAGYTF. The whole variable domain, filled in from reference TRBV30 and TRBJ1-2, reads SQTIHQWPATLVQPVGSPLSLECTVEGTSNPNLYWYRQAAGRGLQLLFYSVGIGQISSEVPQNLSASRPQDRQFILSSKKLLLSDSGFYLCAWKETPAGYTFGSGTRLTVV.

In DNA form, the CDR3 reads TGTGCCAGCAGTTCTCCCGGGAGAGGGAGGGTCACTGAAGCTTTCTTT. Its translation: CASSSPGRGRVTEAFF. The chain recombines TRBV28 with TRBJ1-1; the D is unclear. The germline V gene has CDR1 MDHEN and CDR2 SYDVKM. Between the trimmed V and J ends, which lost 4 bases and 4 bases, there was a span of 19 bases. CDR3 length equals 16 residues.

The chain carries TRBV20-1 and TRBJ1-1, with a weak D call TRBD1 (6 bases). The germline CDR1 and CDR2 sequences are DFQATT and SNEGSKA (reference sequence). The CDR3 length is 14 residues. V gave up 5 bases and J gave up 0 bases, with 13 bases separating them. CDR3 residues: CSASGAPLNTEAFF. CDR3 bases: TGCAGTGCTTCAGGGGCTCCACTGAACACTGAAGCTTTCTTT.

The chain couples TRBV5-4 to TRBJ2-7; 9 nucleotides line up with TRBD2. There are 14 residues in the CDR3. Germline V lookup: CDR1 SGHNT, CDR2 YYREEE (reference sequence). V shed 7 bases, J shed 2 bases, and the junction held 7 bases outside the gene matches. CDR3 loop: CASERGGEPYEQYF. CDR3 DNA: TGTGCCAGCGAACGCGGGGGGGAGCCCTACGAGCAGTACTTC.

Written as DNA, the CDR3 is TGCAGTGCTACGCGTTGGGACAGATGGAACACTGAAGCTTTCTTT. Protein sequence: CSATRWDRWNTEAFF. This sequence joins TRBV20-1 and TRBJ1-1; 7 bases match TRBD1. The CDR3 has 15 amino acids. Germline V gene sequence: CDR1 DFQATT, CDR2 SNEGSKA (reference sequence). Trimming cost V 4 bases and J 1 base; bases outside gene matches: 9.

V and J are TRBV7-2 and TRBJ2-5, with TRBD2 matching over 8 bases. The CDR3 runs 14 residues. Germline lookup yields CDR1 SGHTA and CDR2 FQGNSA. The trim removed 6 bases at V and 1 base at J, leaving 4 bases unmatched. As DNA, the CDR3 is TGTGCCAGCAGTCGCGGGGGGTCCCAAGAGACCCAGTACTTC. Its translation is CASSRGGSQETQYF.

The chain joins TRBV18 to TRBJ1-5; D may be TRBD1 (5 bases). CDR3 length equals 14 residues. Germline CDR1 is KGHSH and CDR2 is LQKENI. V was pared by 3 bases and J by 6 bases, with 12 bases between. The CDR3 nucleotides read TGTGCCAGCTCACCGGTGGGGGAGAGTCAGCCCCAGCATTTT. Protein: CASSPVGESQPQHF.

CDR3 sequence: CSAGRDKRSWTEAFF. The CDR3 DNA follows: TGCAGCGCGGGCCGGGACAAAAGGTCGTGGACTGAAGCTTTCTTT. This chain links TRBV29-1 with TRBJ1-1, with D perhaps TRBD1 (6 bases). Deletions cut 7 bases from V and 5 bases from J, with 23 bases between. The CDR3 runs 15 residues. The germline V gene has CDR1 SQVTM and CDR2 ANQGSEA. The full variable domain, its missing parts supplied by reference TRBV29-1 and TRBJ1-1, is SAVISQKPSRDICQRGTSLTIQCQVDSQVTMMFWYRQQPGQSLTLIATANQGSEATYESGFVIDKFPISRPNLTFSTLTVSNMSPEDSSIYLCSAGRDKRSWTEAFFGQGTRLTVV.

The chain employs TRBV19 and TRBJ1-5, with D uncertain. Trimming cost V 4 bases and J 0 bases, with 22 bases left between them. Germline assignment: CDR1 LNHDA and CDR2 SQIVND (reference sequence). The CDR3 has 19 residues. This CDR3 reads CASSTSIPTRGYSNQPQHF. The CDR3 nucleotides are TGTGCCAGTAGTACTTCAATCCCGACTCGGGGATATAGCAATCAGCCCCAGCATTTT. Supplemented by reference TRBV19 and TRBJ1-5, the full variable domain reads DGGITQSPKYLFRKEGQNVTLSCEQNLNHDAMYWYRQDPGQGLRLIYYSQIVNDFQKGDIAEGYSVSREKKESFPLTVTSAQKNPTAFYLCASSTSIPTRGYSNQPQHFGDGTRLSIL.